This note documents a single TCR beta chain sequence. The length of the CDR3 is 15 residues. Authors' analysis steps: For nucleated cells, counts were estimated from reference gene primer amplification. Libraries were prepared by immunoSEQ multiplex PCR; TCRdb keeps only in-frame clonotypes and omits some of them. V, J and clone size derive from that table, while D and trimming were established from the DNA sequence. The sample shows more than 150,000 clones, about 88% of them seen only once. The sample originates from a study of blood T cell repertoires in COVID-19. The wider study: Material from acute and convalescent COVID-19 was sourced from the United States, Italy and Spain. Sources were T cells, B-cell-depleted T cells, or PBMCs; the material itself was cDNA or gDNA.

The chain recombines TRBV21-1 with TRBJ2-1; TRBD1 reflects the table's D call only, with no check against the DNA. TRBV21-1 is an annotated pseudogene. The clonotype originates from a man aged 25 to 40 with active or convalescent COVID-19. The sequenced sample was peripheral blood. This CDR3 reads CASSGPPGGSDEQFF. The CDR3 bases are TGTGCCAGCAGTGGGCCCCCAGGGGGCTCGGATGAGCAGTTCTTC.